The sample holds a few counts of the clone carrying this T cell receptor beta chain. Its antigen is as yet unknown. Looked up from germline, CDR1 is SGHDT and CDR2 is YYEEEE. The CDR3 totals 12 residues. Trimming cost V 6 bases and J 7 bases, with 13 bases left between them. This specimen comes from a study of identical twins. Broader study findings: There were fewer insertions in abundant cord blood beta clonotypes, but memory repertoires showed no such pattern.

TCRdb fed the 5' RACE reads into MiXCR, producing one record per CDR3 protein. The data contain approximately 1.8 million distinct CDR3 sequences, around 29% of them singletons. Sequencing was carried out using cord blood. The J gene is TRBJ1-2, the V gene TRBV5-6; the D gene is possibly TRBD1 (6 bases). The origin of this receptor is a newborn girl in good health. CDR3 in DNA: TGTGCCAGCAAGGGGGGGCTCGGTGGCTACACCTTC. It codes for CASKGGLGGYTF.